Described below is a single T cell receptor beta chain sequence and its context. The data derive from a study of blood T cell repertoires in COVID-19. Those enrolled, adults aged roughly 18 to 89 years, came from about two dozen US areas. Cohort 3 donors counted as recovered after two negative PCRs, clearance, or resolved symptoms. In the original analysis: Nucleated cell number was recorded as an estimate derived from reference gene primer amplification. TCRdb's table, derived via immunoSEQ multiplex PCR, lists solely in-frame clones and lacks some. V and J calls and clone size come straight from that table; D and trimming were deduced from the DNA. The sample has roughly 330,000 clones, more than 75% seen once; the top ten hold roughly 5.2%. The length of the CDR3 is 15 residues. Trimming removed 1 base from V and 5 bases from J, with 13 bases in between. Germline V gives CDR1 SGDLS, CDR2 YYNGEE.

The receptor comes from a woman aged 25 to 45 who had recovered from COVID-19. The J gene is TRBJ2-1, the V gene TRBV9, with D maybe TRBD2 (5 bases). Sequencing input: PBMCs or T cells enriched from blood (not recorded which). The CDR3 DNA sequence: TGTGCCAGCAGCGTATGGGCCGCCGGGAACAATGAGCAGTTCTTC. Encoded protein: CASSVWAAGNNEQFF.